These T cell receptor beta chains were read from a single sample in a study of cytomegalovirus exposure and HLA in healthy donors. Libraries were prepared by immunoSEQ multiplex PCR; TCRdb keeps only in-frame clonotypes and omits some of them. In total, the table holds 80,000 to 100,000 clones. Sequencing input: PBMCs. The receptors shown here come from a man aged 50 to 59 in good health and CMV-seronegative. The CDR3 runs from the conserved cysteine through the conserved F or W. Each record gives: CDR3 length, J gene, V gene, D gene, CDR3 protein, CDR3 DNA. The D gene is left open where the match is weak.

14 | TRBJ1-6 | TRBV27 | - | CASSPLGYNSPLHF | TGTGCCAGCAGTCCCCTCGGCTATAATTCACCCCTCCACTTT
14 | TRBJ1-4 | TRBV9 | - | CASSVDISDEKLFF | TGTGCCAGCAGCGTAGATATCTCAGATGAAAAACTGTTTTTT
12 | TRBJ2-2 | TRBV27 | - | CASTTNTGELFF | TGTGCCAGCACCACAAACACCGGGGAGCTGTTTTTT
15 | TRBJ1-2 | TRBV11-2 | TRBD1 | CASSLVTTGGHGYTF | TGTGCCAGCAGCTTAGTAACGACAGGGGGCCATGGCTACACCTTC
12 | TRBJ1-3 | TRBV15 | - | CATSSYGNTIYF | TGTGCCACCAGCAGTTATGGAAACACCATATATTTT
14 | TRBJ1-2 | TRBV19 | - | CASSKYDWTESHTF | TGTGCCAGTAGCAAATATGACTGGACAGAATCTCACACCTTC
13 | TRBJ1-1 | TRBV18 | - | CASSGGYGTEAFF | TGTGCCAGCTCAGGGGGGTATGGCACTGAAGCTTTCTTT
13 | TRBJ2-7 | TRBV2 | - | CASEQTSSYEQYF | TGTGCCTCGGAGCAGACTAGCTCCTACGAGCAGTACTTC
15 | TRBJ2-1 | TRBV9 | - | CASSVEGSYYNEQFF | TGTGCCAGCAGCGTAGAGGGGTCCTACTACAATGAGCAGTTCTTC
15 | TRBJ1-3 | TRBV7-9 | - | CASSFTGMAGNTIYF | TGTGCCAGCAGCTTTACAGGGATGGCTGGAAACACCATATATTTT
17 | TRBJ1-5 | TRBV19 | TRBD1 | CASSLTQGVGSNQPQHF | TGTGCCAGTAGTTTAACCCAGGGGGTCGGCAGCAATCAGCCCCAGCATTTT
15 | TRBJ2-3 | TRBV9 | - | CASSVDAGYTDTQYF | TGTGCCAGCAGCGTAGACGCGGGGTACACAGATACGCAGTATTTT
15 | TRBJ2-7 | TRBV7-6 | TRBD1 | CASSLGGQGSYEQYF | TGTGCCAGCAGCTTAGGGGGACAGGGGTCCTACGAGCAGTACTTC
17 | TRBJ1-4 | TRBV28 | - | CASSPALGRAKNEKLFF | TGTGCCAGCAGTCCCGCCCTTGGGAGAGCTAAAAATGAAAAACTGTTTTTT
16 | TRBJ1-4 | TRBV19 | - | CASSPIQGQKGEKLFF | TGTGCCAGTTCCCCAATACAGGGCCAGAAAGGTGAAAAACTGTTTTTT
15 | TRBJ1-4 | TRBV4-2 | - | CASSQSTARNEKLFF | TGTGCCAGCAGCCAAAGTACAGCCCGTAATGAAAAACTGTTTTTT
15 | TRBJ2-7 | TRBV7-3 | TRBD2 | CASSLIAGDSYEQYF | TGTGCCAGCAGCTTAATTGCGGGGGATTCCTACGAGCAGTACTTC
13 | TRBJ1-2 | TRBV5-6 | TRBD1 | CASTPGQGHGYTF | TGTGCCAGCACCCCCGGACAGGGCCATGGCTACACCTTC
14 | TRBJ1-2 | TRBV6-5 | - | CASSYDLRLGGYTF | TGTGCCAGCAGTTACGACCTAAGATTGGGCGGCTACACCTTC
13 | TRBJ1-6 | TRBV12-5 | - | CASGFGANSPLHF | TGTGCTAGTGGTTTTGGGGCAAATTCACCCCTCCACTTT
17 | TRBJ2-1 | TRBV4-1 | - | CASSQDPRGGSYNEQFF | TGCGCCAGCAGCCAAGATCCCCGTGGCGGGTCCTACAATGAGCAGTTCTTC
13 | TRBJ2-2 | TRBV7-3 | - | CASSSPNTGELFF | TGTGCCAGCAGCTCTCCGAACACCGGGGAGCTGTTTTTT
11 | TRBJ1-1 | TRBV27 | - | CASSSQGPAFF | TGTGCCAGCAGTTCACAGGGCCCAGCTTTCTTT
17 | TRBJ2-7 | TRBV5-8 | TRBD1 | CASSLGGTAGGSYEQYF | TGTGCCAGCAGCTTGGGGGGGACGGCAGGGGGAAGCTACGAGCAGTACTTC
13 | TRBJ1-5 | TRBV4-1 | - | CASSQERVGPQHF | TGCGCCAGCAGCCAAGAGCGGGTAGGGCCCCAGCATTTT
14 | TRBJ2-7 | TRBV7-9 | - | CASSYSGHHYEQYF | TGTGCCAGCAGCTACTCGGGACACCACTACGAGCAGTACTTC
14 | TRBJ2-7 | TRBV28 | TRBD1 | CASTPGQGASEQYF | TGTGCCAGCACCCCGGGACAGGGGGCTTCTGAGCAGTACTTC
15 | TRBJ1-1 | TRBV7-2 | - | CASSLLVARGTEAFF | TGTGCCAGCAGCTTACTTGTCGCCCGGGGCACTGAAGCTTTCTTT
18 | TRBJ1-2 | TRBV9 | - | CASSVVTGDRLDSYGYTF | TGTGCCAGCAGCGTAGTGACGGGGGACCGATTAGATAGCTATGGCTACACCTTC
16 | TRBJ2-5 | TRBV4-1 | TRBD2 | CASSHGGLAGRETQYF | TGCGCCAGCAGCCACGGGGGACTAGCGGGGCGAGAGACCCAGTACTTC
15 | TRBJ2-5 | TRBV4-2 | TRBD2 | CASSQDGLAGKTQYF | TGTGCCAGCAGCCAAGATGGGCTAGCGGGGAAGACCCAGTACTTC
18 | TRBJ2-6 | TRBV5-1 | - | CASSLDPRIPSGANVLTF | TGCGCCAGCAGCTTGGATCCCAGGATCCCCTCTGGGGCCAACGTCCTGACTTTC
16 | TRBJ2-6 | TRBV9 | TRBD2 | CASSVVAGYGANVLTF | TGTGCCAGCAGCGTAGTAGCGGGGTATGGGGCCAACGTCCTGACTTTC
14 | TRBJ1-3 | TRBV27 | - | CASSLTQSGNTIYF | TGTGCCAGCAGTTTGACACAGTCGGGAAACACCATATATTTT
13 | TRBJ2-2 | TRBV6-1 | - | CASRTANTGELFF | TGTGCCAGCAGGACAGCGAACACCGGGGAGCTGTTTTTT
16 | TRBJ2-7 | TRBV11-1 | - | CASSTQPGTGNGEQYF | TGTGCCAGCAGCACGCAACCCGGGACTGGGAATGGGGAGCAGTACTTC
15 | TRBJ2-1 | TRBV7-3 | TRBD1 | CASSAGTGGYNEQFF | TGTGCCAGCAGCGCCGGGACAGGGGGTTATAATGAGCAGTTCTTC